Listed here are 17 T cell receptor beta chains from one sample, sequenced in a study of OX40 agonist ivuxolimab in advanced cancers. Libraries were prepared by immunoSEQ multiplex PCR; TCRdb keeps only in-frame clonotypes and omits some of them. The data show 90,000 to 100,000 clones, nearly 90% seen once. The specimen comprised CD4+ or CD8+ T cells sorted from blood, sampled in a trial of the OX40 agonist ivuxolimab. Source of these receptors: an adult with an advanced solid tumor such as melanoma, head and neck, liver or kidney cancer.

This clone was seen just once. The V and J genes are TRBV5-1 and TRBJ2-5, with D possibly being TRBD2 (5 bases). CDR3 length: 15 residues. V was pared by 0 bases and J by 5 bases, with 14 bases between. The germline CDR1 and CDR2 sequences are SGHRS and YFSETQ. In DNA, the CDR3 is TGCGCCAGCAGCTTGGATGGACTCCTAGGGGAGACCCAGTACTTC. Residues: CASSLDGLLGETQYF. Drawing the rest from reference TRBV5-1 and TRBJ2-5, the complete variable domain is KAGVTQTPRYLIKTRGQQVTLSCSPISGHRSVSWYQQTPGQGLQFLFEYFSETQRNKGNFPGRFSGRQFSNSRSEMNVSTLELGDSALYLCASSLDGLLGETQYFGPGTRLLVL.

This clone was seen just once. The rearrangement uses TRBV4-1 and TRBJ1-4; D unresolved. The V end lost 3 bases, the J end lost 0 bases, and 8 bases lay between the germline ends. Germline assignment: CDR1 MGHRA and CDR2 YSYEKL. The CDR3 has 15 residues. The CDR3 reads CASSQQHPTNEKLFF. CDR3 nucleotide sequence: TGCGCCAGCAGCCAGCAACATCCAACTAATGAAAAACTGTTTTTT.

The chain couples TRBV5-4 to TRBJ1-1; TRBD1 matches at 9 bases. The CDR3 runs to 14 residues. V was pared by 3 bases and J by 6 bases, with 6 bases of the junction left unmatched. CDR1 SGHNT and CDR2 YYREEE come from the germline V gene (reference sequence). CDR3 in DNA: TGTGCCAGCAGCTGGGACAGGGTTGGCTCTGAAGCTTTCTTT. Protein product: CASSWDRVGSEAFF.

The rearrangement links TRBV19 to TRBJ1-3; D ambiguous. The CDR3 is 15 amino acids. Germline CDR1 and CDR2: LNHDA and SQIVND (reference sequence). V lost 3 bases and J lost 5, with 14 bases in between. This CDR3 reads CASSIYIAGRNTIYF. Written as DNA, the CDR3 is TGTGCCAGTAGTATTTACATAGCCGGACGAAACACCATATATTTT. The variable domain in full, completed from reference TRBV19 and TRBJ1-3, reads DGGITQSPKYLFRKEGQNVTLSCEQNLNHDAMYWYRQDPGQGLRLIYYSQIVNDFQKGDIAEGYSVSREKKESFPLTVTSAQKNPTAFYLCASSIYIAGRNTIYFGEGSWLTVV.

The chain combines TRBV29-1 with TRBJ1-1; 9 bases agree with TRBD1. The J segment lost 11 bases and the V segment lost 4 bases, leaving 8 bases of the junction unmatched. Germline values: CDR1 SQVTM, CDR2 ANQGSEA. The CDR3 runs 12 residues. The CDR3 loop reads CSVGQGGFEAFF. The CDR3 DNA reads as TGCAGCGTTGGACAGGGGGGATTCGAGGCTTTCTTT.

The chain couples TRBV10-1 to TRBJ1-1; D ambiguous. This CDR3 region has 13 residues. Trimming removed 3 bases from V and 0 bases from J, with 5 bases in between. Germline V gene data show CDR1 as WNHNN and CDR2 as SYGVQD (reference sequence). The CDR3 nucleotides are TGCGCCAGCAGTGAAGAAATGAACACTGAAGCTTTCTTT. Protein product: CASSEEMNTEAFF.

This rearrangement joins TRBV19 to TRBJ2-7; 13 nucleotides match TRBD2. CDR3 length: 14 amino acids. Trimming took 5 bases from V and 2 from J; bases not matched to a gene: 0. Germline-derived CDR1 and CDR2 are LNHDA and SQIVND (reference sequence). The CDR3 sequence is CASSGTSGTYEQYF. For the CDR3, the DNA is TGTGCCAGTAGTGGGACTAGCGGGACCTACGAGCAGTACTTC.

The chain recombines TRBV7-2 with TRBJ2-2, with a tentative D call TRBD1 (5 bases). The CDR3 covers 15 residues. CDR1 is SGHTA, CDR2 FQGNSA, per germline. The V gene lost 8 bases and the J gene lost 5 bases, with 18 bases spanning the gap. This CDR3 is CASSKFQGRTGELFF. The CDR3 region has the DNA TGTGCCAGCTCAAAATTTCAGGGTAGAACCGGGGAGCTGTTTTTT.

The chain carries TRBV5-4 and TRBJ2-7; 7 nucleotides align to TRBD1. Germline V lookup: CDR1 SGHNT, CDR2 YYREEE (reference sequence). V lost 9 bases and J lost 3; bases outside the gene matches: 9. The length of the CDR3 is 13 residues. The CDR3 loop is CATGQVLDYEQYF. CDR3 coding DNA: TGTGCCACCGGACAGGTGCTTGACTACGAGCAGTACTTC. Based on the CDR3 plus reference TRBV5-4 and TRBJ2-7, the full variable domain is ETGVTQSPTHLIKTRGQQVTLRCSSQSGHNTVSWYQQALGQGPQFIFQYYREEENGRGNFPPRFSGLQFPNYSSELNVNALELDDSALYLCATGQVLDYEQYFGPGTRLTVT.

The CDR3 DNA is TGCGCCAGCAGCCAAGCAATTGGATTGTGGACAGGGACAACCTACGAGCAGTACTTC. Its protein product is CASSQAIGLWTGTTYEQYF. This chain uses TRBV4-1 with TRBJ2-7; 8 bases are a match to TRBD1. Germline CDR1 MGHRA, CDR2 YSYEKL. The CDR3 has 19 amino acids. The J segment lost 2 bases and the V segment lost 1 base, leaving 16 bases of the junction unmatched.

The rearrangement joins TRBV11-2 to TRBJ2-3; TRBD1 is a possible D gene (6 bases). V was shortened by 4 bases and J by 5 bases, with 16 bases between the two germline ends. The CDR3 contains 15 residues. Germline V gene data show CDR1 as SGHAT and CDR2 as FQNNGV. The CDR3 DNA follows: TGTGCCAGCAGCTCAGTGGGGGCGATCGTAGATACGCAGTATTTT. This sequence encodes CASSSVGAIVDTQYF.

V gene TRBV27 combines with J gene TRBJ2-7, with 12 positions matching TRBD2. V lost 2 bases and J lost 4; bases outside the gene matches: 3. Germline CDR1 and CDR2: MNHEY and SMNVEV (reference sequence). There are 15 residues in the CDR3. CDR3 DNA: TGTGCCAGCAGTTTAGAGGGACTAGCGGGTTACGAGCAGTACTTC. Its translation: CASSLEGLAGYEQYF.

This sequence joins TRBV2 and TRBJ2-7, with a weak D call TRBD1 (5 bases). In germline, CDR1 is SNHLY, CDR2 FYNNEI. V shed 1 base and J shed 2 bases, with 15 bases lying between them. CDR3 length: 16 amino acids. Written as DNA, the CDR3 is TGTGCCAGCAGTGAAGGGGCTAGGGGCTACCCCTACGAGCAGTACTTC. Translation gives CASSEGARGYPYEQYF.

This clone appeared once. The chain couples TRBV10-2 to TRBJ2-2, with D unclear. This CDR3 region has 14 residues. Germline CDR1 is WSHSY and CDR2 is SAAADI. V was clipped by 4 bases and J by 1 base, with 7 bases between them. CDR3 amino acids: CASSAGGNTGELFF. DNA for the CDR3: TGCGCCAGCAGTGCTGGTGGGAACACCGGGGAGCTGTTTTTT.

The chain has TRBV6-1 and TRBJ2-7, with D maybe TRBD1 (6 bases). The CDR3 is 15 amino acids. From germline, CDR1 is MNHNS and CDR2 SASEGT. The germline V and J ends were trimmed by 3 bases and 3 bases, with 15 bases remaining between them. For the CDR3, the DNA is TGTGCCAGCAGTGACCCGGGACATCTTAACTACGAGCAGTACTTC. As protein: CASSDPGHLNYEQYF.

The rearrangement uses TRBV6-1 and TRBJ2-7, with 8 nucleotides matching TRBD1. Looked up from germline, CDR1 is MNHNS and CDR2 is SASEGT. After removal of 2 bases from V and 7 bases from J, the junction contained 7 bases not matched to a gene. The CDR3 consists of 14 residues. CDR3 protein: CASSEQGATGEQYF. The CDR3 bases are TGTGCCAGCAGTGAACAGGGGGCCACGGGGGAGCAGTACTTC.

This chain connects TRBV2 to TRBJ1-4; 8 bases agree with TRBD1. The trim removed 0 bases at V and 4 bases at J, leaving 1 base unmatched. Germline V lookup: CDR1 SNHLY, CDR2 FYNNEI. The CDR3 is made up of 15 amino acids. CDR3 sequence reads: CASSEADRGNEKLFF. The CDR3 coding sequence is TGTGCCAGCAGTGAAGCAGACAGGGGTAATGAAAAACTGTTTTTT.